The clone carrying this TCR beta chain was seen only a few times. What it binds is unknown. This specimen belongs to a study of T cells in Graves' hyperthyroidism and ophthalmopathy. Study-wide findings and caveats: Most clonotypes expanded in the thyroid (above 0.001) were also present in blood. Separation of ophthalmopathy from stable hyperthyroidism was achieved by a 13 V-J model.

Exclusion of patients followed from uncontrolled infection, other autoimmune disease, pregnancy or lactation. The source material, RNA transcripts, was used to amplify TCR beta CDR3 regions. In the first-round RT-PCR of the TCR CDR3, the HTBI primer set was used. In TCRdb, the multiplex PCR reads were re-called with MiXCR into one record per CDR3 protein. The repertoire holds hundreds of thousands of distinct CDR3 sequences, with 45% as singletons. This CDR3 has 14 residues. Germline trimming cut 3 bases from V and 7 bases from J; bases unmatched to any gene: 7. Germline assignment: CDR1 SEHNR and CDR2 FQNEAQ (reference sequence).

This rearrangement joins TRBV7-9 to TRBJ2-7, with 9 bases matching TRBD1. Specimen: peripheral blood or thyroid tissue (not recorded which). This clonotype was obtained from an adult man with Graves' disease, either hyperthyroidism or ophthalmopathy (not recorded which). The DNA of the CDR3 is TGTGCCAGCAGCTTCCGGGACAGGGTTTCGGAGCAGTACTTC. It codes for CASSFRDRVSEQYF.